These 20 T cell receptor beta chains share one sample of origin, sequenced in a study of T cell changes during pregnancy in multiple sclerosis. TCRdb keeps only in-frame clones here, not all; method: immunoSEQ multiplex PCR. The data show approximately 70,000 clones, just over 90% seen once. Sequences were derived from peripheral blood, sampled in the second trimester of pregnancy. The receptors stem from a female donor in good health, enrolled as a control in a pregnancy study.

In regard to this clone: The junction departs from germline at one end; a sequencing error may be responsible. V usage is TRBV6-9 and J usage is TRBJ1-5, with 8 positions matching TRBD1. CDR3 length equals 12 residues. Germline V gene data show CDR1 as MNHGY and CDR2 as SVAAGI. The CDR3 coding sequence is TGTGCCGGCAGGGGGCTGTGTCAGCCCCAGCATTTT. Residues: CAGRGLCQPQHF.

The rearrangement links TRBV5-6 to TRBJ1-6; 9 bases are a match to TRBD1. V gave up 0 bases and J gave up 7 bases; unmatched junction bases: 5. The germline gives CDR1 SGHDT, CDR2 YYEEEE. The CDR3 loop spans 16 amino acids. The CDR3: CASSLVGDRDNSPLHF. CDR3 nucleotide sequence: TGTGCCAGCAGCTTGGTGGGGGACAGGGACAATTCACCCCTCCACTTT.

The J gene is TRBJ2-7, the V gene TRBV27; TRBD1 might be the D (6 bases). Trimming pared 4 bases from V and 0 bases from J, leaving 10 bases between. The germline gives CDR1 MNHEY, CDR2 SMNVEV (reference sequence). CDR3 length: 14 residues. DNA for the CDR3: TGTGCCAGCAGTTCCCCGGACAGCTCCTACGAGCAGTACTTC. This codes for CASSSPDSSYEQYF.

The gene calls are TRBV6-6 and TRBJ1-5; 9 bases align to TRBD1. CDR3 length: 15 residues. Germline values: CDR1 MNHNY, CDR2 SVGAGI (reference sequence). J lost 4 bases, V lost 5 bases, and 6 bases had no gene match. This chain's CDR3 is CASSVQGARNQPQHF. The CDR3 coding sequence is TGTGCCAGCAGTGTACAGGGGGCTCGAAATCAGCCCCAGCATTTT.

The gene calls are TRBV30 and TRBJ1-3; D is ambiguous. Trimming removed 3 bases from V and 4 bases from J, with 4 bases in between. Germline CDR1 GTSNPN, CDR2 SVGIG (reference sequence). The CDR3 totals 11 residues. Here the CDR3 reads CAWSLGNTIYF. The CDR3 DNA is TGTGCCTGGAGCCTGGGAAACACCATATATTTT.

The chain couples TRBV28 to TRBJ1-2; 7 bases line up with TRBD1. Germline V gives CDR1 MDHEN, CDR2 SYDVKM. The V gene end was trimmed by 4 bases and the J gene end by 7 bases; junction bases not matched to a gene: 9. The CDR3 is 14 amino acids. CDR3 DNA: TGTGCCAGCAGTTCAACAGGGGACGCAGGTGGCTACACCTTC. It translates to CASSSTGDAGGYTF.

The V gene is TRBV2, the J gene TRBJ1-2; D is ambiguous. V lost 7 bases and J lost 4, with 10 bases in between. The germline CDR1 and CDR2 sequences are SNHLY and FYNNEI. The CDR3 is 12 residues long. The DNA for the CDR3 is TGTGCCAGCATAGGAGGATCCTATGGCTACACCTTC. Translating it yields CASIGGSYGYTF. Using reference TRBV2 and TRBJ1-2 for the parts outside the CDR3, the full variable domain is EPEVTQTPSHQVTQMGQEVILRCVPISNHLYFYWYRQILGQKVEFLVSFYNNEISEKSEIFDDQFSVERPDGSNFTLKIRSTKLEDSAMYFCASIGGSYGYTFGSGTRLTVV.

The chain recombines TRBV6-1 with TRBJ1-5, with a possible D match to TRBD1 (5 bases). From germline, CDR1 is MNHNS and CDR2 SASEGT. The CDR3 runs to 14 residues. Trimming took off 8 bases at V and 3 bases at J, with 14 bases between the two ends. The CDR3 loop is CASLGGDFNQPQHF. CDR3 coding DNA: TGTGCCAGCCTGGGGGGGGACTTCAATCAGCCCCAGCATTTT.

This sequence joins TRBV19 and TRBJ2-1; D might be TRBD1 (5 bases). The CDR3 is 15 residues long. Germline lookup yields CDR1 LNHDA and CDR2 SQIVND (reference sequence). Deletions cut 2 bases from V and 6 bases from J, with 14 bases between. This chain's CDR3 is CASSISPGLPNEQFF. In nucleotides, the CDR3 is TGTGCCAGTAGTATATCACCAGGGTTACCCAATGAGCAGTTCTTC.

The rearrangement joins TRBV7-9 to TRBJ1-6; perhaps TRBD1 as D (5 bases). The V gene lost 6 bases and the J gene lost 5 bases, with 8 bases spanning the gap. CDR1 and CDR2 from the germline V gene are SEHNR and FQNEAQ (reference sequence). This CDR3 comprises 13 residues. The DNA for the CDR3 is TGTGCCAGCAGGTTACAGGATAATTCACCCCTCCACTTT. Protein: CASRLQDNSPLHF.

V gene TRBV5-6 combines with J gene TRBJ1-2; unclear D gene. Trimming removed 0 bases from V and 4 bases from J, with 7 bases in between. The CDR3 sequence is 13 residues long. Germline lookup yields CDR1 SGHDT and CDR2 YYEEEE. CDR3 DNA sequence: TGTGCCAGCAGCTTGGACAGTTCCTATGGCTACACCTTC. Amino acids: CASSLDSSYGYTF.

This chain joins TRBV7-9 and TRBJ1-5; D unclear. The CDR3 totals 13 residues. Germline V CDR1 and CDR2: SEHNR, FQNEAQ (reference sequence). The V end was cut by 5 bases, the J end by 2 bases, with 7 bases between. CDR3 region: CASSKEGNQPQHF. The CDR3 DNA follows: TGTGCCAGCAGCAAGGAGGGCAATCAGCCCCAGCATTTT.

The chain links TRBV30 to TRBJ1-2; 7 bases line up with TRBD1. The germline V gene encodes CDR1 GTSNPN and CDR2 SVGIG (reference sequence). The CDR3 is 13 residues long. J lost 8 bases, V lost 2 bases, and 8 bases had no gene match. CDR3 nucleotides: TGTGCCTGGAGTCGCGCAGGGGGGTTCGGCTACACCTTC. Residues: CAWSRAGGFGYTF.

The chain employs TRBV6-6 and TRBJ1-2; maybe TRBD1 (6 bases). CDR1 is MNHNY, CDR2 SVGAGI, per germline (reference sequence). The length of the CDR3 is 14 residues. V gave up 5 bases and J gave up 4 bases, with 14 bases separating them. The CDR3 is CASSPRGGSYGYTF. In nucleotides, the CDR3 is TGTGCCAGCAGTCCTCGAGGGGGTTCCTATGGCTACACCTTC.

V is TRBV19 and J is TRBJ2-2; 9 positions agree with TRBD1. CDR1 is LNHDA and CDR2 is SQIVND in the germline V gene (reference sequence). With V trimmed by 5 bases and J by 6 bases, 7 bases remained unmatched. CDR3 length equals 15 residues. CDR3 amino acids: CASSLQGALAGELFF. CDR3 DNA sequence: TGTGCCAGTAGTTTACAGGGGGCCCTCGCCGGGGAGCTGTTTTTT.

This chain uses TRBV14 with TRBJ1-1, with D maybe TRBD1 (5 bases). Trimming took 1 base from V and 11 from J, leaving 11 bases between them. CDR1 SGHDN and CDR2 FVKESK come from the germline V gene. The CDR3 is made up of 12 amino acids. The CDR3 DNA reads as TGTGCCAGCAGCCAAGTGCAGGGCGAGGCTTTCTTT. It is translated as CASSQVQGEAFF.

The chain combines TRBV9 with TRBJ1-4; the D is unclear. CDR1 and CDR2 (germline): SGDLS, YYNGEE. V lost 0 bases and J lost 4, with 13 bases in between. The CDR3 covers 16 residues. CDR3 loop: CASSVAGGRHNEKLFF. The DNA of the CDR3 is TGTGCCAGCAGCGTAGCGGGTGGCCGGCATAATGAAAAACTGTTTTTT.

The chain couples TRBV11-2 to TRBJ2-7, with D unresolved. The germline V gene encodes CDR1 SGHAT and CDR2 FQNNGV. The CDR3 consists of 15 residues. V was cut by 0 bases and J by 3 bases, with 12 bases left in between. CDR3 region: CASSLDGQAFYEQYF. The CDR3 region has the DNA TGTGCCAGCAGCTTAGATGGGCAGGCGTTCTACGAGCAGTACTTC.

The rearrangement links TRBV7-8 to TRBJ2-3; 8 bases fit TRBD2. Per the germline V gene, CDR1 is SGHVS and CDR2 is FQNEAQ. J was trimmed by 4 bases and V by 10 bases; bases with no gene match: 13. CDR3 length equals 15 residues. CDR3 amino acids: CATFRRGAGADTQYF. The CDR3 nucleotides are TGTGCCACCTTTCGGAGGGGAGCGGGAGCAGATACGCAGTATTTT.

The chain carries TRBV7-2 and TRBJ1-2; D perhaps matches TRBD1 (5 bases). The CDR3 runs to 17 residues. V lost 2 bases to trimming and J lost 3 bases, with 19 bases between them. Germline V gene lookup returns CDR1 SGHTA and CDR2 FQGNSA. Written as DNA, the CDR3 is TGTGCCAGCAGCTTAAGAACCCAGGGCCAGGAAGACTATGGCTACACCTTC. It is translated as CASSLRTQGQEDYGYTF.